This TCR beta chain was captured by sequencing in a study of control samples from healthy donors and cancer patients (dated by TCRdb to the early 2020s). Trimming accounts for 3 bases at V and 4 bases at J, while the number of junction bases matched to no gene is 6. The germline V gene specifies SGHAT as CDR1 and FQNNGV as CDR2. Inclusive of the bounding cysteine and phenylalanine, the CDR3 is 16 residues long. This entry keeps only the CDR3 DNA: 48 bases, framed from base 1. The library was prepared using the immunoSEQ multiplex PCR assay. TCRdb retrieved this table from immuneACCESS and kept in-frame rearrangements only. Not all clones are present; in checked studies, unresolved V genes account for under half, and no reason is known for the remainder. In all, the sample holds around 200,000 clones, and roughly 93% of those were seen once. The ten top clones hold about 1.5% of the sample. Turning to this clone: What antigen it recognizes has not been identified. No much larger clonotype is one base removed from it; base qualities were not supplied.

What was sequenced was blood. The chain is assembled from TRBV11-2 and TRBJ1-3, and 10 junctional nucleotides match TRBD1. This TCR came from a young man in good health. The CDR3 has the sequence CASSLTGTGDGNTIYF. In nucleotide form, the sequence is TGTGCCAGCAGCTTGACCGGGACAGGGGACGGAAACACCATATATTTT.